This T cell receptor beta chain was documented in a study of beta chain features in type 1 diabetes. For the study at large: Patients did not differ from healthy donors in age, gender or cell yield.

This CDR3 comprises 14 residues. CDR1 LNHNV and CDR2 YYDKDF come from the germline V gene (reference sequence). The trim removed 6 bases at V and 0 bases at J, leaving 1 base unmatched. Isolated RNA was reverse transcribed in full, so expressed TCRB transcripts were sequenced. Sequenced by immunoSEQ multiplex PCR; TCRdb stores in-frame clones only, minus some. This repertoire shows 150,000 to 200,000 clones, approximately 9.1% found once; its top ten account for roughly 0.7%. In the case of this clone: Its antigen is still unknown.

Study-wide findings and caveats: In patients and controls equally, PCR might favor templates that are shorter. Moderate yet significant TCRB CDR3 shortening was seen in Type 1 diabetes patients in all four CD4+ subsets.

The chain links TRBV15 to TRBJ2-3, with TRBD1 matching 9 bases. The sequence was obtained from a woman in her 30s with type 1 diabetes. Specimen: central memory CD4+ T cells from blood. The chain's CDR3 is CATRGTGSTDTQYF. The CDR3 coding sequence is TGTGCCACCAGAGGGACAGGGAGCACAGATACGCAGTATTTT.